Here is one TCR gamma chain with its context. This clone showed up just a few times. Its antigen is unknown. Base-call qualities are not available, and no considerably larger clone is one nucleotide away. The CDR1 and CDR2 encoded by the germline V gene are VENAVY and YDSYNSRV. Including cysteine and phenylalanine, the CDR3 has 15 amino acids. Just CDR3 DNA is preserved here, 45 bases in frame from base 1. Clipping removes 3 bases from V and 4 bases from J, with 0 as the unmatched junction base count. Library preparation was by PCR. Sequencing used an Illumina MiSeq. Clonotypes were called again by TCRdb from the public reads via CATT, and duplicate nucleotide sequences were then merged into one entry. The sample contains 200 to 300 gamma-chain clones, 11% of them found a single time. The leading ten clones occupy 28% of the sample. The data were taken from a study of human gamma delta and Vdelta1 T cells (dated by TCRdb to 2017 to 2018). For the study in its entirety: The study examined Delta One T cells, which are Vd1+ gamma-delta T cells, as cytotoxic effectors against acute myeloid leukemia.

Recombination linked TRGV8 to TRGJP. Material: Vdelta1 gamma-delta T cells from blood. The cell subset or site label on this specimen signifies: Vd1+ T cells from peripheral blood. The TCR was taken from a human donor in good health. DNA sequence: TGTGCCACCTGGGATCAAGAGTTGGGCAAAAAAATCAAGGTATTT. This sequence encodes CATWDQELGKKIKVF.